This T cell receptor (beta chain) derives from a study of vaccination and CD4 T cells after COVID-19. Turning to this clonotype: Its antigen is still unknown.

Sequence data for DNA of cultured CD4+ T cells were generated by the Oncomine TCR Beta short-read assay. In TCRdb, the PCR reads were re-called with MiXCR into one record per CDR3 protein. Here the sample spans 20,000 to 25,000 distinct CDR3 sequences, roughly 71% being singletons. CDR3 length: 12 amino acids. The germline gives CDR1 LNHDA, CDR2 SQIVND (reference sequence). Trimming removed 1 base from V and 7 bases from J, with 7 bases in between. Stated treatment: approximately nine-day PBMC culture with coronavirus spike peptide pools or control peptides (ViraFEST assay). ViraFEST expanded antigen-specific T cells with peptide pools, then sequenced TCRs.

The V call is TRBV19, the J call TRBJ1-2; no reliable D call. The sequence was obtained from a human donor who received a COVID-19 vaccine. Sequencing was performed on CD4+ T cells from blood, cultured in vitro, taken after SARS-CoV-2 vaccination. For the CDR3, the DNA is TGTGCCAGTAGTATAGGAGCGTCTGGCTACACCTTC. Translating gives CASSIGASGYTF.